A selection of T cell receptor beta chains follows, all from one sample in a study of OX40 agonist ivuxolimab in advanced cancers. The table came from immunoSEQ multiplex PCR; TCRdb's copy has only in-frame clones and leaves some out. This table has around 98,000 clones, roughly 89% appearing once. The material was CD4+ or CD8+ T cells sorted from blood, obtained in a trial of the OX40 agonist ivuxolimab. These receptors were taken from an adult with an advanced solid tumor such as melanoma, head and neck, liver or kidney cancer. Each CDR3 is given with its conserved first and last residue. The order of the fields is D gene, clone size, J gene, V gene, CDR3 DNA, CDR3 protein. D genes are given only for firm matches. Only some rows state a clone size, as once, few, many or a class for expanded clones.

D gene: .; clone size: .; J gene: TRBJ1-6; V gene: TRBV7-2; CDR3 DNA: TGTGCCAGCAGCTCCAAGGGTAACGATTCACCCCTCCACTTT; CDR3 protein: CASSSKGNDSPLHF
D gene: .; clone size: .; J gene: TRBJ1-1; V gene: TRBV5-1; CDR3 DNA: TGCGCCAGCAGCCCGACAGTCGAGAACACTGAAGCTTTCTTT; CDR3 protein: CASSPTVENTEAFF
D gene: .; clone size: once; J gene: TRBJ2-1; V gene: TRBV6-1; CDR3 DNA: TGTGCGGGCGGGAACAATGAGCAGTTCTTC; CDR3 protein: CAGGNNEQFF
D gene: .; clone size: .; J gene: TRBJ2-7; V gene: TRBV28; CDR3 DNA: TGTGCCAGCGCAAAGTTTAGAACGGCCGGCGAGCAGTACTTC; CDR3 protein: CASAKFRTAGEQYF
D gene: TRBD1; clone size: .; J gene: TRBJ1-5; V gene: TRBV6-1; CDR3 DNA: TGTGCCAGCAGTACTCGACAGGGAGGCAATCAGCCCCAGCATTTT; CDR3 protein: CASSTRQGGNQPQHF
D gene: .; clone size: few; J gene: TRBJ1-1; V gene: TRBV20-1; CDR3 DNA: TGCAGTGCTAGCGGTCCCCCTGAAGCTTTCTTT; CDR3 protein: CSASGPPEAFF
D gene: .; clone size: few; J gene: TRBJ1-1; V gene: TRBV19; CDR3 DNA: TGTGCCAGTAGTATGTTTCGGGACACTGAAGCTTTCTTT; CDR3 protein: CASSMFRDTEAFF
D gene: .; clone size: .; J gene: TRBJ2-5; V gene: TRBV6-5; CDR3 DNA: TGTGCCAGCAGTTTCCAACACGGGGGAGAGACCCAGTACTTC; CDR3 protein: CASSFQHGGETQYF
D gene: TRBD2; clone size: .; J gene: TRBJ2-7; V gene: TRBV11-2; CDR3 DNA: TGTGCCAGCAGCTTAGTAGGGTTGCGGGGGACCTCCTACGAGCAGTACTTC; CDR3 protein: CASSLVGLRGTSYEQYF
D gene: .; clone size: .; J gene: TRBJ1-4; V gene: TRBV5-6; CDR3 DNA: TGTGCCAGCAGCTCAGGGCTCGAGGGAGAAAAACTGTTTTTT; CDR3 protein: CASSSGLEGEKLFF
D gene: .; clone size: .; J gene: TRBJ1-5; V gene: TRBV7-2; CDR3 DNA: TGTGCCAGCAGCTTATTGTCCTCGCCCCAGCATTTT; CDR3 protein: CASSLLSSPQHF
D gene: .; clone size: .; J gene: TRBJ2-3; V gene: TRBV5-5; CDR3 DNA: TGTGCCAGCAACTTGGGGGAGGAGACATATACGCAGTATTTT; CDR3 protein: CASNLGEETYTQYF
D gene: TRBD2; clone size: .; J gene: TRBJ2-7; V gene: TRBV29-1; CDR3 DNA: TGCAGCGTTGGAGGGGTGACTAGCGGGCCCTTGGGGGAGCAGTACTTC; CDR3 protein: CSVGGVTSGPLGEQYF
D gene: .; clone size: .; J gene: TRBJ2-7; V gene: TRBV5-5; CDR3 DNA: TGTGCCAGCAGCTTCGGGGGAGGAACCTACGAGCAGTACTTC; CDR3 protein: CASSFGGGTYEQYF
D gene: .; clone size: .; J gene: TRBJ1-1; V gene: TRBV19; CDR3 DNA: TGTGCCAGTAGTTTCCGAGGTAGTACTGAAGCTTTCTTT; CDR3 protein: CASSFRGSTEAFF
D gene: .; clone size: .; J gene: TRBJ2-1; V gene: TRBV27; CDR3 DNA: TGTGCCAGCAGTTTCGGCAGGGGCGGCTACAATGAGCAGTTCTTC; CDR3 protein: CASSFGRGGYNEQFF
D gene: .; clone size: few; J gene: TRBJ1-1; V gene: TRBV18; CDR3 DNA: TGTGCCAGCTCACCCGGGGCAAGGAACACTGAAGCTTTCTTT; CDR3 protein: CASSPGARNTEAFF
D gene: .; clone size: few; J gene: TRBJ1-5; V gene: TRBV19; CDR3 DNA: TGTGCCAGTAGTATAGCGTATAGCAATCAGCCCCAGCATTTT; CDR3 protein: CASSIAYSNQPQHF
D gene: .; clone size: .; J gene: TRBJ1-2; V gene: TRBV2; CDR3 DNA: TGTGCCAGCAGCAAAGGACGTTCTAACTATGGCTACACCTTC; CDR3 protein: CASSKGRSNYGYTF
D gene: .; clone size: .; J gene: TRBJ2-5; V gene: TRBV2; CDR3 DNA: TGTGCCATCCTTGACCGAGGGGGTGTTGAGACCCAGTACTTC; CDR3 protein: CAILDRGGVETQYF
D gene: TRBD1; clone size: .; J gene: TRBJ2-1; V gene: TRBV19; CDR3 DNA: TGTGCCAGTAGTATGGGACAGGCTGGGTCCAATGAGCAGTTCTTC; CDR3 protein: CASSMGQAGSNEQFF
D gene: .; clone size: .; J gene: TRBJ2-5; V gene: TRBV7-9; CDR3 DNA: TGTGCCAGCGGAACGCAGGGTTTGGGGGAGACCCAGTACTTC; CDR3 protein: CASGTQGLGETQYF